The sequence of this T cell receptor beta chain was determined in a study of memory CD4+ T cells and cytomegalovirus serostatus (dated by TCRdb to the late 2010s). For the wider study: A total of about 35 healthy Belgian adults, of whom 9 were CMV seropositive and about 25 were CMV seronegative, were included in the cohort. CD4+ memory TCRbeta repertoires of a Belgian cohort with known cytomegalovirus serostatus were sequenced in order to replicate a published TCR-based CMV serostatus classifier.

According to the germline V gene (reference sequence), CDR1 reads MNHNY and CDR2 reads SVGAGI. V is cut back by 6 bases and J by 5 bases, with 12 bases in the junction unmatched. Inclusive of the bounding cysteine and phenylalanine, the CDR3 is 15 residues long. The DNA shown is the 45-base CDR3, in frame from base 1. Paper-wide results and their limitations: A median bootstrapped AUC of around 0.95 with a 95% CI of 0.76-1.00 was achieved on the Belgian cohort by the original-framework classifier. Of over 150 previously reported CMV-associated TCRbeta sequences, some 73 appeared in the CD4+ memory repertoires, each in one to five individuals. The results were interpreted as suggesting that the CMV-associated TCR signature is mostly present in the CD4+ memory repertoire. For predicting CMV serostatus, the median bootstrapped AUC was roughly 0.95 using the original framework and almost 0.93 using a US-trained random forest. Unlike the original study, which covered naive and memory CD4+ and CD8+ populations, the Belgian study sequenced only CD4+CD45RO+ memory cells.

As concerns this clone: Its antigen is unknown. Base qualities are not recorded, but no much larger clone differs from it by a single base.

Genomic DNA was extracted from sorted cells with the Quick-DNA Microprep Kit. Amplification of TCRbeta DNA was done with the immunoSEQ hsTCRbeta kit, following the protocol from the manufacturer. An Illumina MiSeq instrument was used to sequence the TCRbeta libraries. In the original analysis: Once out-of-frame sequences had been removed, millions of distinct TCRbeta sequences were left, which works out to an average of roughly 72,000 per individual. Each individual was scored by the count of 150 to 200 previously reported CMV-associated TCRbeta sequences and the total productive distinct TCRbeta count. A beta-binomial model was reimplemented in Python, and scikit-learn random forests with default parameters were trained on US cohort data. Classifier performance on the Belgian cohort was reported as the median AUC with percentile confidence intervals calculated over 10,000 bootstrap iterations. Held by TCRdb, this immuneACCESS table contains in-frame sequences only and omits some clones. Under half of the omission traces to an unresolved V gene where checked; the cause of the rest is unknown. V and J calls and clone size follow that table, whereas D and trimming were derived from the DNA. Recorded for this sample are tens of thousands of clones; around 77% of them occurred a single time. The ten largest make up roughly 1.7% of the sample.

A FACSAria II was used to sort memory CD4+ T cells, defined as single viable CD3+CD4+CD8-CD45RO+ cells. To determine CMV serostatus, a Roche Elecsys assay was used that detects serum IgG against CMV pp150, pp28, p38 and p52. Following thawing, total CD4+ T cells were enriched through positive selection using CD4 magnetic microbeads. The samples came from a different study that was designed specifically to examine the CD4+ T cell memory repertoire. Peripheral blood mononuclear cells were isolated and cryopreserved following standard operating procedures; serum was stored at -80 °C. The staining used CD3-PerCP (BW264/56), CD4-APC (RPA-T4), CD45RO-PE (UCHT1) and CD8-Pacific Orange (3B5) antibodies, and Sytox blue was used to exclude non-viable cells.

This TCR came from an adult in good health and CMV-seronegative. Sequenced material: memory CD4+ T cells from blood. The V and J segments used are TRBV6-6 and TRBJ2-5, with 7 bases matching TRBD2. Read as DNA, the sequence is TGTGCCAGCAGCCTGGGGGGGGTGAGCGGCGAGACCCAGTACTTC. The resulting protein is CASSLGGVSGETQYF.